This TCR beta chain is from a study of CD4+ T cells in melanoma. TCRdb's copy holds only in-frame clones and misses some; the assay was immunoSEQ multiplex PCR. The sample has over 130,000 clones, over 90% seen once. A note on this clone: Its antigen is still unknown.

Trimming cost V 4 bases and J 3 bases; bases outside gene matches: 8. The CDR3 spans 16 residues. The germline V gene encodes CDR1 SGDLS and CDR2 YYNGEE. Study conclusions and caveats: A reported correlation linked neoantigen-specific CD4+ T cells to CD8+, macrophage and B cell function.

The chain carries TRBV9 and TRBJ2-1, with 9 nucleotides matching TRBD1. This clonotype originated in a human donor with melanoma. The CDR3 region has the DNA TGTGCCAGCAGCTTGACAGGGGGATTCAGCTACAATGAGCAGTTCTTC. Translated: CASSLTGGFSYNEQFF.